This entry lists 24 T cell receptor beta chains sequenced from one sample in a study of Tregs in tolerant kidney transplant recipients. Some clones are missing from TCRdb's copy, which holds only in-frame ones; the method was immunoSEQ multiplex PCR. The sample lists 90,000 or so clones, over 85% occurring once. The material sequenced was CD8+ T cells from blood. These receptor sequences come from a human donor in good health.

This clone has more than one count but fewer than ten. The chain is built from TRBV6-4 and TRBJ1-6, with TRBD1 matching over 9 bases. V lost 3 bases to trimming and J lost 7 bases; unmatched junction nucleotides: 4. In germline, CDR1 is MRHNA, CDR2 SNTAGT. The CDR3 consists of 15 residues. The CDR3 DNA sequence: TGTGCCAGCAGTGATACAGGGGGCGCGAATTCACCCCTCCACTTT. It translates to CASSDTGGANSPLHF.

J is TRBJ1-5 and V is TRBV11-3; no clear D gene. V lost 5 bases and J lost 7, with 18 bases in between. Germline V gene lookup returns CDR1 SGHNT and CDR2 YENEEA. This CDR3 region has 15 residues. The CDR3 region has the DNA TGTGCCAGCAGCCCCCGGCCCCAGCCCCAACAGCCCCAGCATTTT. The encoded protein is CASSPRPQPQQPQHF.

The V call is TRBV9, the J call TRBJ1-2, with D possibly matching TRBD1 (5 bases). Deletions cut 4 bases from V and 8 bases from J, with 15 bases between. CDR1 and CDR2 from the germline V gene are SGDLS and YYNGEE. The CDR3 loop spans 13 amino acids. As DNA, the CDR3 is TGTGCCAGCAGCTCACCAGGGATACGGGGCTACACCTTC. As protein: CASSSPGIRGYTF.

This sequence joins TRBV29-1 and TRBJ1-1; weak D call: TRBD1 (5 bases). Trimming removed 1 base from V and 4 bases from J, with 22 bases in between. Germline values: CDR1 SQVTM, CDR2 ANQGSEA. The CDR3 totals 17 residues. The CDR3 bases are TGCAGCGTTGAAGGTCGGGGTCGTGGACGGGGCCGCACTGAAGCTTTCTTT. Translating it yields CSVEGRGRGRGRTEAFF.

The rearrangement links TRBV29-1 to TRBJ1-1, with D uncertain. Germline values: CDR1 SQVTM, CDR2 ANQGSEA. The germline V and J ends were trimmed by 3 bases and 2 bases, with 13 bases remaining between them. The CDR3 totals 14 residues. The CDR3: CSVDPLISNTEAFF. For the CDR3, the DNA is TGCAGCGTTGACCCCCTCATAAGCAACACTGAAGCTTTCTTT.

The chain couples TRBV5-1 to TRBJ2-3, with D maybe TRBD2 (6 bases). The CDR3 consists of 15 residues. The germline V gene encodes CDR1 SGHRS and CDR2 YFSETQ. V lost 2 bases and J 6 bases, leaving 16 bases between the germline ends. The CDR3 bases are TGCGCCAGCAGCTTCACGGGACTTCTGGGGGATACGCAGTATTTT. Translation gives CASSFTGLLGDTQYF. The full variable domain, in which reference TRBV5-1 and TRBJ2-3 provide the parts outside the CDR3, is KAGVTQTPRYLIKTRGQQVTLSCSPISGHRSVSWYQQTPGQGLQFLFEYFSETQRNKGNFPGRFSGRQFSNSRSEMNVSTLELGDSALYLCASSFTGLLGDTQYFGPGTRLTVL.

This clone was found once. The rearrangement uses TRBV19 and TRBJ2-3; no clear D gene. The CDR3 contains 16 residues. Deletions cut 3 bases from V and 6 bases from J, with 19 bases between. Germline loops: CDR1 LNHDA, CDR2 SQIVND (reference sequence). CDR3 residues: CASSIGETGPRDTQYF. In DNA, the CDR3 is TGTGCCAGTAGTATTGGAGAGACCGGGCCTCGGGATACGCAGTATTTT. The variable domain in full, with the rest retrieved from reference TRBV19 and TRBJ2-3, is DGGITQSPKYLFRKEGQNVTLSCEQNLNHDAMYWYRQDPGQGLRLIYYSQIVNDFQKGDIAEGYSVSREKKESFPLTVTSAQKNPTAFYLCASSIGETGPRDTQYFGPGTRLTVL.

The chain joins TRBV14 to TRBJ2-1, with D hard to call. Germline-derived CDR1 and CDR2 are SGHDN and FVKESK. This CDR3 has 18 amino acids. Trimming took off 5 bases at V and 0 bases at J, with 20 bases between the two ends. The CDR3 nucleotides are TGTGCCAGCAGCGCGCTTGTATCTGTACTTCACTCCTACAATGAGCAGTTCTTC. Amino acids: CASSALVSVLHSYNEQFF.

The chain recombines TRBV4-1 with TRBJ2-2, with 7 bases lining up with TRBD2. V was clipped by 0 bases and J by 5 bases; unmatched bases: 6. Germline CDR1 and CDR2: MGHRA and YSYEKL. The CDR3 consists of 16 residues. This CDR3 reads CASSQEASGRTGELFF. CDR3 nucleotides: TGCGCCAGCAGCCAAGAGGCTAGCGGCAGGACCGGGGAGCTGTTTTTT.

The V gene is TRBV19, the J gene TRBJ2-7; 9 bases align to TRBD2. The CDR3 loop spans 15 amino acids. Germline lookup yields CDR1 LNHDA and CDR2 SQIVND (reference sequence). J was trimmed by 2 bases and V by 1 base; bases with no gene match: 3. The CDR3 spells CASSIGASGTYEQYF. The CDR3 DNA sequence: TGTGCCAGTAGTATAGGGGCTAGCGGGACCTACGAGCAGTACTTC.

The CDR3: CASSPGTSGGEQYF. The CDR3 DNA reads as TGTGCCAGCAGCCCCGGGACTAGCGGGGGCGAGCAGTACTTC. The genes are TRBV7-6 and TRBJ2-7, with TRBD2 matching 14 bases. The V gene end was trimmed by 5 bases and the J gene end by 6 bases; junction bases not matched to a gene: 3. The germline V gene has CDR1 SGHVS and CDR2 FNYEAQ. This CDR3 comprises 14 residues.

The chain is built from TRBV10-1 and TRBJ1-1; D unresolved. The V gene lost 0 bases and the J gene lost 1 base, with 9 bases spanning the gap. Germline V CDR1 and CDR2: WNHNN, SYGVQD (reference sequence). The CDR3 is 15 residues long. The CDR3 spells CASSESVEPNTEAFF. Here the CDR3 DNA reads TGCGCCAGCAGTGAGTCGGTGGAACCGAACACTGAAGCTTTCTTT.

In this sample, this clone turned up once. Here the CDR3 DNA reads TGCGCCAGCAGTGATCCTAGCGGGAACACCGGGGAGCTGTTTTTT. It codes for CASSDPSGNTGELFF. The V call is TRBV10-1, the J call TRBJ2-2; 7 positions agree with TRBD2. The V and J ends lost 3 bases and 1 base, in that order; junction bases with no gene match: 2. The CDR3 spans 15 residues. Per germline, CDR1 WNHNN and CDR2 SYGVQD (reference sequence).

CDR3 coding DNA: TGTGCCAGCAGCTCTCTTCCCGGACCCTTCTCCTACGAGCAGTACTTC. It encodes CASSSLPGPFSYEQYF. The chain employs TRBV5-8 and TRBJ2-7; the D is unclear. Per the germline V gene, CDR1 is SGHTS and CDR2 is YDEGEE. This CDR3 has 16 residues. V shed 3 bases and J shed 0 bases, with 16 bases lying between them.

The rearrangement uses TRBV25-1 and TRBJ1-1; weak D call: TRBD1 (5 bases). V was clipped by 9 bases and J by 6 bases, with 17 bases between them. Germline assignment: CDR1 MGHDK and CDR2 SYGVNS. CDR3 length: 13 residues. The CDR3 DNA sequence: TGTGCCAGTAAGTGGGGGATAACGTCTGAAGCTTTCTTT. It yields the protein CASKWGITSEAFF. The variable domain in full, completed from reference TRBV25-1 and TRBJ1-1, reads EADIYQTPRYLVIGTGKKITLECSQTMGHDKMYWYQQDPGMELHLIHYSYGVNSTEKGDLSSESTVSRIRTEHFPLTLESARPSHTSQYLCASKWGITSEAFFGQGTRLTVV.

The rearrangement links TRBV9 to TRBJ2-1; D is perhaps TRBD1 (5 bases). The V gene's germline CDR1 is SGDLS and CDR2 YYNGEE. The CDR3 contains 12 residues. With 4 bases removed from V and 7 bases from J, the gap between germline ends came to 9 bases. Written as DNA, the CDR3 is TGTGCCAGCAGCCTAGGACAAAATGAGCAGTTCTTC. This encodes CASSLGQNEQFF.

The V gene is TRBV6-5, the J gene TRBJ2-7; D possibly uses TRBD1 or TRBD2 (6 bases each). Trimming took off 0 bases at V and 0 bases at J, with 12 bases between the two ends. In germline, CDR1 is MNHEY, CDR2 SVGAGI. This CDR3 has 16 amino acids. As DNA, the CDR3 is TGTGCCAGCAGTTACTCTACCGGGGGCCGCTCCTACGAGCAGTACTTC. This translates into CASSYSTGGRSYEQYF.

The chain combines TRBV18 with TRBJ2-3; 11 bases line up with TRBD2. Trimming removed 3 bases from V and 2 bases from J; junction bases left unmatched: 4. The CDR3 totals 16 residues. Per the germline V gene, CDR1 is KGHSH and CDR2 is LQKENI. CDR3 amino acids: CASSPGLADLTDTQYF. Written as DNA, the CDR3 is TGTGCCAGCTCACCGGGACTAGCGGATCTCACAGATACGCAGTATTTT.

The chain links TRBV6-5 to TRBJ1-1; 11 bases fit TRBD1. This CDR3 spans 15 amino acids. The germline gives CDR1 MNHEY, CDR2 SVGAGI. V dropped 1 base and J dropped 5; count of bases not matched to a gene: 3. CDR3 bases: TGTGCCAGCAGTTACTTGGACAGGGGGCAAACTGAAGCTTTCTTT. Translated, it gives CASSYLDRGQTEAFF.

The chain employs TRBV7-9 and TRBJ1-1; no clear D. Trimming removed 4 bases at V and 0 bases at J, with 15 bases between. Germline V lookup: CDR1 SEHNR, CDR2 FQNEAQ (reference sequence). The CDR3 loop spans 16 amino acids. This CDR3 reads CASSSRGPPVNTEAFF. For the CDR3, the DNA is TGTGCCAGCAGCTCAAGAGGGCCGCCAGTGAACACTGAAGCTTTCTTT. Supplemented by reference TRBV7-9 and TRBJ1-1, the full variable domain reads DTGVSQNPRHKITKRGQNVTFRCDPISEHNRLYWYRQTLGQGPEFLTYFQNEAQLEKSRLLSDRFSAERPKGSFSTLEIQRTEQGDSAMYLCASSSRGPPVNTEAFFGQGTRLTVV.

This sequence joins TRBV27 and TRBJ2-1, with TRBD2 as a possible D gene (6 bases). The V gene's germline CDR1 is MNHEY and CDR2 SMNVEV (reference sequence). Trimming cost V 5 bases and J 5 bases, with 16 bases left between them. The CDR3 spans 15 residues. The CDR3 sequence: CASSLYGRGNNEQFF. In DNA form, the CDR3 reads TGTGCCAGCAGTCTTTACGGGAGAGGTAACAATGAGCAGTTCTTC.

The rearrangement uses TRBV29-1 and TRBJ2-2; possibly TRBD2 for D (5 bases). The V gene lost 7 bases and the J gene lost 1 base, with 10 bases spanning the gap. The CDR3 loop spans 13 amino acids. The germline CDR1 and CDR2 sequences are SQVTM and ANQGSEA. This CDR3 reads CSAAGRNTGELFF. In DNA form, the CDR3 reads TGCAGCGCTGCGGGCAGGAACACCGGGGAGCTGTTTTTT.

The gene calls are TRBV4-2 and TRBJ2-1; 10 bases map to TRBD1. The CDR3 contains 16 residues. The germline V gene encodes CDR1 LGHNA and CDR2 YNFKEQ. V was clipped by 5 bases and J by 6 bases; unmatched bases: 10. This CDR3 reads CASSFRDRGSSNEQFF. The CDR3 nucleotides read TGTGCCAGCAGCTTCCGGGACAGGGGTAGTTCCAATGAGCAGTTCTTC.

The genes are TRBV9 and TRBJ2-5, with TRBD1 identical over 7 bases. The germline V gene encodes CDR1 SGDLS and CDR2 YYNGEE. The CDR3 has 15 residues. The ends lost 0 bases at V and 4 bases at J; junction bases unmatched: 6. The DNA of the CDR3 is TGTGCCAGCAGCGTAGGAGAGGGGGCGGGAGAGACCCAGTACTTC. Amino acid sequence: CASSVGEGAGETQYF.